This entry concerns a single TCR beta chain. Its antigen remains unidentified. Germline CDR1 is SNHLY and CDR2 is FYNNEI. This CDR3 region has 14 residues. Deletions cut 4 bases from V and 6 bases from J, with 15 bases between. The entry originates in a study of T cells in Graves' hyperthyroidism and ophthalmopathy. Study information: The initial diagnosis was the point when peripheral blood was collected, ahead of any treatment.

The source material, RNA transcripts, was used to amplify TCR beta CDR3 regions. An initial round of RT-PCR targeting the TCR CDR3 relied on the HTBI primer set. Using its own MiXCR run on the multiplex PCR reads, TCRdb lists one record per CDR3 protein. The sample contains roughly 290,000 distinct CDR3 sequences, about a sixth of which appear only once. Study-wide results and caveats: The model identified upcoming ophthalmopathy a median roughly 6.5 months ahead of onset.

It was uncontrolled infection, other autoimmune disease, pregnancy or lactation that excluded patients. The PBMCs were taken from 10 ml of fresh peripheral blood. This receptor was identified in a woman aged 55-69 years with Graves' ophthalmopathy. What was sequenced was blood. The chain uses TRBV2 and TRBJ1-1; D ambiguous. The CDR3: CASSVRGLASEAFF. CDR3 nucleotide sequence: TGTGCCAGCAGTGTTCGGGGATTAGCATCTGAAGCTTTCTTT.